The next 22 T cell receptor beta chains were all read from a single sample in a study of blood T cell repertoires in COVID-19. The repertoire was sequenced with immunoSEQ multiplex PCR; TCRdb's copy has only in-frame clones and lacks some. The profile shows under 85,000 clones, less than 90% of them singletons. The specimen was peripheral blood. These receptors were obtained from a middle-aged man with acute or convalescent COVID-19.

The rearrangement links TRBV30 to TRBJ1-6; no clear D gene. The V end was cut by 1 base, the J end by 0 bases, with 7 bases between. The V gene's germline CDR1 is GTSNPN and CDR2 SVGIG (reference sequence). The CDR3 contains 15 residues. The CDR3 loop reads CAWSGRLSYNSPLHF. Written as DNA, the CDR3 is TGTGCCTGGAGTGGGAGGCTCTCCTATAATTCACCCCTCCACTTT.

V gene TRBV7-8 combines with J gene TRBJ1-3, with D unclear. V was clipped by 5 bases and J by 0 bases, with 11 bases between them. This CDR3 region has 15 residues. Germline CDR1 reads SGHVS; CDR2 reads FQNEAQ. The CDR3 protein is CASSPWGGSGNTIYF. As DNA, the CDR3 is TGTGCCAGCAGCCCTTGGGGAGGCTCTGGAAACACCATATATTTT.

This clone turned up a few times. The chain joins TRBV6-5 to TRBJ2-1, with 8 bases identical to TRBD1. The CDR3 is 16 residues long. Per the germline V gene, CDR1 is MNHEY and CDR2 is SVGAGI. V trimming: 5 bases; J trimming: 6 bases; junction bases outside the gene matches: 12. The CDR3 loop is CASSHYQGARGNEQFF. The CDR3 nucleotides are TGTGCCAGCAGTCACTATCAGGGGGCCCGCGGCAATGAGCAGTTCTTC.

This chain uses TRBV19 with TRBJ2-7, with 7 bases that match TRBD2. V gave up 5 bases and J gave up 6 bases; unmatched junction bases: 16. CDR3 length: 16 residues. The V gene's germline CDR1 is LNHDA and CDR2 SQIVND (reference sequence). In DNA form, the CDR3 reads TGTGCCAGTAGTCCCCTCGTGACTAGCCCTCTACCCGAGCAGTACTTC. Translation: CASSPLVTSPLPEQYF. The complete variable domain, with remaining parts taken from reference TRBV19 and TRBJ2-7, reads DGGITQSPKYLFRKEGQNVTLSCEQNLNHDAMYWYRQDPGQGLRLIYYSQIVNDFQKGDIAEGYSVSREKKESFPLTVTSAQKNPTAFYLCASSPLVTSPLPEQYFGPGTRLTVT.

This clone was seen only once. This sequence joins TRBV4-3 and TRBJ2-7; D is ambiguous. The V and J ends lost 1 base and 2 bases respectively, with 12 bases between them. CDR3 size: 15 residues. Germline lookup yields CDR1 LGHNA and CDR2 YSLEER. The CDR3 protein is CASSQGRGRAYEQYF. The CDR3 DNA follows: TGCGCCAGCAGCCAAGGGAGAGGAAGAGCCTACGAGCAGTACTTC.

V and J are TRBV30 and TRBJ1-1; D possibly corresponds to TRBD1 (6 bases). V was clipped by 0 bases and J by 1 base, with 6 bases between them. The CDR3 spans 13 residues. Germline V CDR1 and CDR2: GTSNPN, SVGIG (reference sequence). CDR3 sequence reads: CAWSVGGNTEAFF. CDR3 in DNA: TGTGCCTGGAGTGTAGGGGGGAACACTGAAGCTTTCTTT.

The gene calls are TRBV3-1 (or the pseudogene TRBV3-2) and TRBJ1-1; D perhaps matches TRBD1 (5 bases). Germline lookup yields CDR1 LGHDT and CDR2 YNNKEL (reference sequence). CDR3 length: 16 residues. Trimming cost V 2 bases and J 0 bases, with 13 bases left between them. The DNA of the CDR3 is TGTGCCAGCAGCCAAACGGGGGGAAGGATGAACACTGAAGCTTTCTTT. Protein sequence: CASSQTGGRMNTEAFF.

The chain carries TRBV9 and TRBJ2-2, with a tentative D call TRBD1 (6 bases). The V end was cut by 7 bases, the J end by 0 bases, with 10 bases between. The CDR3 totals 14 residues. CDR1 and CDR2 from the germline V gene are SGDLS and YYNGEE. The CDR3 is CASQGGSNTGELFF. The CDR3 DNA reads TGTGCCAGCCAAGGGGGATCGAACACCGGGGAGCTGTTTTTT.

In its sample, this clone was seen a few times. The chain employs TRBV5-1 and TRBJ1-1; D remains ambiguous. Trimming removed 7 bases from V and 2 bases from J, with 15 bases in between. The CDR3 spans 14 residues. Germline CDR1 SGHRS, CDR2 YFSETQ. The DNA of the CDR3 is TGCGCCAGCTTCGGGGTTGGAGAAAACACTGAAGCTTTCTTT. It yields the protein CASFGVGENTEAFF.

The genes are TRBV7-9 and TRBJ1-2; TRBD1 matches 7 bases. After removal of 2 bases from V and 6 bases from J, the junction contained 3 bases not matched to a gene. CDR1 is SEHNR, CDR2 FQNEAQ, per germline (reference sequence). The CDR3 is 13 amino acids. The CDR3 DNA follows: TGTGCCAGCAGCTTAAGCACAGGGGATGGCTACACCTTC. It codes for CASSLSTGDGYTF.

This clone came up once. The genes are TRBV11-3 and TRBJ1-1; weak D call: TRBD1 (5 bases). The CDR3 has 15 amino acids. V was shortened by 5 bases and J by 4 bases, with 17 bases between the two germline ends. The germline CDR1 and CDR2 sequences are SGHNT and YENEEA. The chain's CDR3 is CASSPRDVSFTEAFF. The CDR3 bases are TGTGCCAGCAGCCCGCGGGACGTTAGTTTCACTGAAGCTTTCTTT.

Note on this clone: Other DNA sequences in this sample translate to the same CDR3. J is TRBJ1-5 and V is TRBV6-1; the D is unclear. CDR1 and CDR2 from the germline V gene are MNHNS and SASEGT. V dropped 4 bases and J dropped 0 bases, with 13 bases sitting between them. The CDR3 has 16 amino acids. The CDR3 loop is CASSAPGGYSNQPQHF. The CDR3 nucleotides read TGTGCCAGCAGTGCCCCCGGCGGGTATAGCAATCAGCCCCAGCATTTT.

This clone was recorded a few times. V is TRBV5-1 and J is TRBJ2-2, with 9 bases matching TRBD1. Germline V gene data show CDR1 as SGHRS and CDR2 as YFSETQ. The trim removed 2 bases at V and 3 bases at J, leaving 2 bases unmatched. This CDR3 contains 15 residues. CDR3: CASSLRTGDTGELFF. The CDR3 DNA reads as TGCGCCAGCAGCTTAAGGACAGGGGACACCGGGGAGCTGTTTTTT.

V gene TRBV6-1 combines with J gene TRBJ2-2, with a tentative D call TRBD1 (5 bases). This CDR3 is built from 16 residues. From germline, CDR1 is MNHNS and CDR2 SASEGT. With 2 bases removed from V and 4 bases from J, the gap between germline ends came to 14 bases. The CDR3 reads CASSERVREVTGELFF. The CDR3 region has the DNA TGTGCCAGCAGTGAAAGAGTCAGGGAAGTCACCGGGGAGCTGTTTTTT.

This clone was recorded a few times. CDR3: CSVEIAGTGNQPQHF. The CDR3 region has the DNA TGCAGCGTTGAGATTGCCGGGACAGGGAATCAGCCCCAGCATTTT. This chain connects TRBV29-1 to TRBJ1-5; the match to TRBD1 covers 9 bases. CDR3 length: 15 amino acids. V gave up 3 bases and J gave up 4 bases; unmatched junction bases: 7. Germline-derived CDR1 and CDR2 are SQVTM and ANQGSEA.

J is TRBJ2-7 and V is TRBV4-2; TRBD1 agrees at 9 bases. Germline assignment: CDR1 LGHNA and CDR2 YNFKEQ. After removal of 0 bases from V and 2 bases from J, the junction contained 8 bases not matched to a gene. This CDR3 spans 17 amino acids. The CDR3 DNA reads TGTGCCAGCAGCCAAGATGGGATGGACAGGGGTCCCTACGAGCAGTACTTC. Translating it yields CASSQDGMDRGPYEQYF.

The chain combines TRBV9 with TRBJ2-2, with 11 bases identical to TRBD2. The CDR3 contains 16 residues. Germline V CDR1 and CDR2: SGDLS, YYNGEE. With V trimmed by 4 bases and J by 4 bases, 6 bases remained unmatched. The CDR3 here is CASSQLAGATTGELFF. CDR3 nucleotides: TGTGCCAGCAGCCAACTAGCGGGAGCCACCACCGGGGAGCTGTTTTTT.

To note about this clone: Other DNA sequences in the same sample also yield this CDR3. V usage is TRBV7-6 and J usage is TRBJ2-3; D may be TRBD1 (6 bases). Germline loops: CDR1 SGHVS, CDR2 FNYEAQ. This CDR3 spans 15 amino acids. V was clipped by 5 bases and J by 0 bases, with 12 bases between them. In DNA, the CDR3 is TGTGCCAGCAGCCTGACAGGACTTAGCACAGATACGCAGTATTTT. This sequence encodes CASSLTGLSTDTQYF.

This chain uses TRBV28 with TRBJ1-2, with a weak D call TRBD1 (6 bases). This CDR3 is built from 14 residues. The germline V gene encodes CDR1 MDHEN and CDR2 SYDVKM. V lost 8 bases and J 3 bases, leaving 16 bases between the germline ends. CDR3 in amino acids: CASGGDGGDYGYTF. The CDR3 bases are TGTGCCAGCGGGGGGGATGGGGGCGACTATGGCTACACCTTC.

J is TRBJ2-7 and V is TRBV5-1; a possible D gene is TRBD2 (6 bases). The CDR3 loop spans 15 amino acids. V lost 1 base, J lost 1 base, and 12 bases lay in between. CDR1 is SGHRS and CDR2 is YFSETQ in the germline V gene. The CDR3 DNA sequence: TGCGCCAGCAGCTTGTCGGGACTGCAATCCTACGAGCAGTACTTC. Residues: CASSLSGLQSYEQYF.

With regard to this clone: A read error may produce the germline difference seen at one junction end. This chain links TRBV3-1 (or the pseudogene TRBV3-2) with TRBJ1-1; 7 bases map to TRBD1. There are 14 residues in the CDR3. Germline V gene sequence: CDR1 LGHDT, CDR2 YNNKEL (reference sequence). The CDR3 bases are TGTGCCAGCAGTCAAGAGGGGGCGAACACTGAAGCTTTCTTT. The encoded protein is CASSQEGANTEAFF.

This clone occurred a few times. V gene TRBV19 combines with J gene TRBJ2-3; 15 positions match TRBD2. J was trimmed by 0 bases and V by 5 bases; bases with no gene match: 6. CDR1 is LNHDA and CDR2 is SQIVND in the germline V gene (reference sequence). This CDR3 is 18 amino acids long. This CDR3 reads CASSVGLAGGSSTDTQYF. The DNA for the CDR3 is TGTGCCAGTAGTGTCGGACTAGCGGGGGGGTCTAGCACAGATACGCAGTATTTT.